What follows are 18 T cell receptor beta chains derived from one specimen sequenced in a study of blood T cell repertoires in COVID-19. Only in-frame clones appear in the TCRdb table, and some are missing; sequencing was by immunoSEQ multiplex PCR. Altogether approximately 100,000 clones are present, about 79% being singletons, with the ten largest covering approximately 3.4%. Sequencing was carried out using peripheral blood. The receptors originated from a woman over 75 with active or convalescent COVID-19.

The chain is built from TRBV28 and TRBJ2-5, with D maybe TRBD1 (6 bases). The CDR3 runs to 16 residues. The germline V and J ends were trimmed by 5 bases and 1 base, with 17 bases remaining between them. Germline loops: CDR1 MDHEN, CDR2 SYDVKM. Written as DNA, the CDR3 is TGTGCCAGCAGTCCTTCCGGGACACATGCCCAAGAGACCCAGTACTTC. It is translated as CASSPSGTHAQETQYF.

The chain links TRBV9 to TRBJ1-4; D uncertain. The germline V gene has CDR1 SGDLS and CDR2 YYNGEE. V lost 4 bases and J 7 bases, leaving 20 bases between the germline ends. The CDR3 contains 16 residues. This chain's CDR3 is CASSPRAALLGEKLFF. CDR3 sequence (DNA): TGTGCCAGCAGCCCGCGGGCTGCCTTATTAGGTGAAAAACTGTTTTTT. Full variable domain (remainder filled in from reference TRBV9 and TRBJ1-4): DSGVTQTPKHLITATGQRVTLRCSPRSGDLSVYWYQQSLDQGLQFLIQYYNGEERAKGNILERFSAQQFPDLHSELNLSSLELGDSALYFCASSPRAALLGEKLFFGSGTQLSVL.

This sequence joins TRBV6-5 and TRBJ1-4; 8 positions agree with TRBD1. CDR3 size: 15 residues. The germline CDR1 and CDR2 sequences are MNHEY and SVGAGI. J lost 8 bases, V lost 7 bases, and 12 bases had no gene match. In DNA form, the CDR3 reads TGTGCCAGCACCTCCAGGACAGGGTTTCAGGAAAAACTGTTTTTT. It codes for CASTSRTGFQEKLFF.

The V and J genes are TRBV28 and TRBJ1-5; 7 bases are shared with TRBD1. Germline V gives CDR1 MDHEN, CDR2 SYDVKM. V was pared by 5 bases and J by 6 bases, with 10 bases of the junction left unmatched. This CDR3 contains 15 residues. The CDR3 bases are TGTGCCAGCAGTCCGGCACAGGGGATAAGTCAGCCCCAGCATTTT. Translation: CASSPAQGISQPQHF.

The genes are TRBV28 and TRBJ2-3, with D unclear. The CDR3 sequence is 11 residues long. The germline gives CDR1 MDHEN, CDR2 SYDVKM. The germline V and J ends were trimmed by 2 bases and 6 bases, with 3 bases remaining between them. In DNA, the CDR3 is TGTGCCAGCAGTTTAGAGGATACGCAGTATTTT. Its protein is CASSLEDTQYF.

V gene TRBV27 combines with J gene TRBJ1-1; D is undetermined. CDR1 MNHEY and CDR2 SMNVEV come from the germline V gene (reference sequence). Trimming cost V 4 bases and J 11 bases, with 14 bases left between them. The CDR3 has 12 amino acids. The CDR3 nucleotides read TGTGCCAGCAGTTCCGAGGCGAGAGTGGCTTTCTTT. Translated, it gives CASSSEARVAFF.

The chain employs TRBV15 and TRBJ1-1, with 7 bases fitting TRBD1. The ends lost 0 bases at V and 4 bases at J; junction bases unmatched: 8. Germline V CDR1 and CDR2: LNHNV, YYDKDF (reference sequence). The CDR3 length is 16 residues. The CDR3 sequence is CATSRDRSGGGTEAFF. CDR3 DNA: TGTGCCACCAGCAGAGATCGTTCAGGGGGAGGCACTGAAGCTTTCTTT. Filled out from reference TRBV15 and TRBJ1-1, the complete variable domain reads DAMVIQNPRYQVTQFGKPVTLSCSQTLNHNVMYWYQQKSSQAPKLLFHYYDKDFNNEADTPDNFQSRRPNTSFCFLDIRSPGLGDTAMYLCATSRDRSGGGTEAFFGQGTRLTVV.

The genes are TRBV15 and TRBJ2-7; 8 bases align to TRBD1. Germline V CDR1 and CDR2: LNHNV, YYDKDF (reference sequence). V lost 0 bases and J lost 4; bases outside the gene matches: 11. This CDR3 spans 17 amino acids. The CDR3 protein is CATSRDGTGKGLYEQYF. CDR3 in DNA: TGTGCCACCAGCAGAGACGGGACAGGAAAGGGGTTATACGAGCAGTACTTC.

CDR3 in DNA: TGTGCCAGCAGCAGTGGACAGGGTCGCGAAAAACTGTTTTTT. This sequence encodes CASSSGQGREKLFF. This chain uses TRBV11-2 with TRBJ1-4; TRBD1 aligns across 8 bases. The trim removed 5 bases at V and 8 bases at J, leaving 7 bases unmatched. The CDR3 sequence is 14 residues long. Germline V gene data show CDR1 as SGHAT and CDR2 as FQNNGV.

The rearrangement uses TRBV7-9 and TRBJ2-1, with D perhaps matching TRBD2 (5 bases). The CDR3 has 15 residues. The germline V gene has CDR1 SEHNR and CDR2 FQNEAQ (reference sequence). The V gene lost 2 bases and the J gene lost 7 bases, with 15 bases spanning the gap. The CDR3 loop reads CASSLISSSNNEQFF. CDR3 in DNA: TGTGCCAGCAGCTTAATCTCTAGCTCGAATAATGAGCAGTTCTTC.

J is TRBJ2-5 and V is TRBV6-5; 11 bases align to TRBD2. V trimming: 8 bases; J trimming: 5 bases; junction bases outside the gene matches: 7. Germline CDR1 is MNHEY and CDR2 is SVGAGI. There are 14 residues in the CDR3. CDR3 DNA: TGTGCCAGCCTAGCGGGGGGCGTTTGGGAGACCCAGTACTTC. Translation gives CASLAGGVWETQYF.

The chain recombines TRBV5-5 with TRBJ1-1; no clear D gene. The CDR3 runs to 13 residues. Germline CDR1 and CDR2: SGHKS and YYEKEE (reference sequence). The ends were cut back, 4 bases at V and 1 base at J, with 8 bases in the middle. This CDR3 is CASSLRQNTEAFF. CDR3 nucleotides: TGTGCCAGCAGCCTGCGACAGAACACTGAAGCTTTCTTT. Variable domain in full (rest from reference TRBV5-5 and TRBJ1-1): DAGVTQSPTHLIKTRGQQVTLRCSPISGHKSVSWYQQVLGQGPQFIFQYYEKEERGRGNFPDRFSARQFPNYSSELNVNALLLGDSALYLCASSLRQNTEAFFGQGTRLTVV.

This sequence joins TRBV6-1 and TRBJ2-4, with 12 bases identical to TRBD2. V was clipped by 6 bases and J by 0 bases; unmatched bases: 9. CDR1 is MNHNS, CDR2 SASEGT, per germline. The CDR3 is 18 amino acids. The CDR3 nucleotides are TGTGCCAGCAGAGAACTAGCGGGAGGCGACTTAGCCAAAAACATTCAGTACTTC. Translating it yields CASRELAGGDLAKNIQYF.

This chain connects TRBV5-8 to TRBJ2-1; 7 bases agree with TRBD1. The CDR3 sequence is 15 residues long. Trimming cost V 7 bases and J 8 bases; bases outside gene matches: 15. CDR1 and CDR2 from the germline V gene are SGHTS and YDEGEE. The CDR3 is CASATMTGQEYEQFF. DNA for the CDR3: TGTGCCAGCGCGACCATGACAGGGCAAGAGTATGAGCAGTTCTTC.

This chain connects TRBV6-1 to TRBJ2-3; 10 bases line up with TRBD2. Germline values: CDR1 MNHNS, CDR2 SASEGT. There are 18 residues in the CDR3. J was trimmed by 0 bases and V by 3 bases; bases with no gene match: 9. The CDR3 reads CASSERPSGGASTDTQYF. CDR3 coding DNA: TGTGCCAGCAGTGAGAGGCCTAGCGGGGGTGCTAGCACAGATACGCAGTATTTT.

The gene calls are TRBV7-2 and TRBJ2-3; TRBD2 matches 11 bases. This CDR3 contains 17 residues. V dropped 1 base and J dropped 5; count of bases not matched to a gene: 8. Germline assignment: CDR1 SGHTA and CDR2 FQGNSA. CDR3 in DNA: TGTGCCAGCAGCTTAGGACTGCTAGCGGGAGGTTTAGATACGCAGTATTTT. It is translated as CASSLGLLAGGLDTQYF. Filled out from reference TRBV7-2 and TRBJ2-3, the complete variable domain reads GAGVSQSPSNKVTEKGKDVELRCDPISGHTALYWYRQSLGQGLEFLIYFQGNSAPDKSGLPSDRFSAERTGGSVSTLTIQRTQQEDSAVYLCASSLGLLAGGLDTQYFGPGTRLTVL.

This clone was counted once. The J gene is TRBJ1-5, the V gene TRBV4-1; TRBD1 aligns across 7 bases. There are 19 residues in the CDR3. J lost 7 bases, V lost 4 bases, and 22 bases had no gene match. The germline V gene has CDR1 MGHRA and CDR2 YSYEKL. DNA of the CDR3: TGCGCCAGCAGCCGAGGGGCCCCGACGGGGCAGGGGGTAGAGCAGCCCCAGCATTTT. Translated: CASSRGAPTGQGVEQPQHF.

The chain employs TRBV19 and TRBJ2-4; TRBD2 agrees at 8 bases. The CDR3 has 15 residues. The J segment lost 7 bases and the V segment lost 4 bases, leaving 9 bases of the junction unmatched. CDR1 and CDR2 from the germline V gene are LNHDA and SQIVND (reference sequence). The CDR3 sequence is CASSTPGLVMNIQYF. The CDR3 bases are TGTGCCAGTAGTACACCGGGACTAGTCATGAACATTCAGTACTTC.